A single sample is the source of the 22 T cell receptor beta chains below, sequenced in a study of T-cell reconstitution after alpha-beta-depleted transplantation in children. A TCRbeta library incorporating unique molecular identifiers was prepared. Using its own MiXCR run on the PCR reads, TCRdb lists one record per CDR3 protein. The sample includes roughly 490,000 distinct CDR3 sequences, 11% of them seen just once. Here the sequenced sample was PBMCs, mostly from graft donor cells, taken 180 days after TCRalphabeta/CD19-depleted stem cell transplant. The origin of the receptors is a female patient between 2 and 15 years old who had a stem cell transplant for aplastic anemia, so the T cells may come from the graft donor.

This clonotype was seen a few times. The chain links TRBV5-6 to TRBJ1-2, with TRBD1 as a possible D gene (5 bases). CDR1 SGHDT and CDR2 YYEEEE come from the germline V gene. CDR3 length: 11 residues. V was clipped by 1 base and J by 10 bases, with 8 bases between them. The CDR3 DNA follows: TGTGCCAGCAGCTTGTTCAGGGACTACACCTTC. Amino acid sequence: CASSLFRDYTF. Combining the CDR3 with reference TRBV5-6 and TRBJ1-2 gives the whole variable domain DAGVTQSPTHLIKTRGQQVTLRCSPKSGHDTVSWYQQALGQGPQFIFQYYEEEERQRGNFPDRFSGHQFPNYSSELNVNALLLGDSALYLCASSLFRDYTFGSGTRLTVV.

The CDR3 DNA follows: TGTGCCAGCATGACGGCCCGAGCTTACAATGAGCAGTTCTTC. It is translated as CASMTARAYNEQFF. The J gene is TRBJ2-1, the V gene TRBV11-2; no reliable D call. CDR3 length: 14 residues. Looked up from germline, CDR1 is SGHAT and CDR2 is FQNNGV. V gave up 7 bases and J gave up 4 bases, with 14 bases separating them. Using reference TRBV11-2 and TRBJ2-1 for the parts outside the CDR3, the full variable domain is EAGVAQSPRYKIIEKRQSVAFWCNPISGHATLYWYQQILGQGPKLLIQFQNNGVVDDSQLPKDRFSAERLKGVDSTLKIQPAKLEDSAVYLCASMTARAYNEQFFGPGTRLTVL.

The chain joins TRBV25-1 to TRBJ2-1; D may match TRBD1 or TRBD2 (5 bases each). Germline CDR1 reads MGHDK; CDR2 reads SYGVNS. This CDR3 is built from 14 residues. Deletions cut 1 base from V and 10 bases from J, with 14 bases between. Written as DNA, the CDR3 is TGTGCCAGCAGTGAATGGGGGACCCCCAGGGAGCAGTTCTTC. Protein: CASSEWGTPREQFF.

This clonotype occurred a few times. The chain uses TRBV20-1 and TRBJ2-7; 10 positions match TRBD2. CDR1 is DFQATT, CDR2 SNEGSKA, per germline (reference sequence). This CDR3 is 15 amino acids long. V trimming: 2 bases; J trimming: 1 base; junction bases outside the gene matches: 5. CDR3 region: CSARLGTSASYEQYF. CDR3 nucleotides: TGCAGTGCTAGATTAGGGACTAGCGCATCCTACGAGCAGTACTTC.

The chain carries TRBV19 and TRBJ2-1; weak D call: TRBD2 (5 bases). Trimming removed 3 bases from V and 2 bases from J, with 11 bases in between. CDR1 and CDR2 (germline): LNHDA, SQIVND (reference sequence). The CDR3 loop spans 15 amino acids. CDR3 DNA sequence: TGTGCCAGTAGTATGGGTGCGGGTACCTACAATGAGCAGTTCTTC. It is translated as CASSMGAGTYNEQFF.

This clonotype turned up a few times. The CDR3 loop reads CASSYSNRGAAVYSPLHF. The CDR3 DNA reads TGTGCCAGCAGTTACTCCAACAGGGGAGCGGCAGTATATTCACCCCTCCACTTT. The chain employs TRBV6-5 and TRBJ1-6; 7 bases line up with TRBD1. The trim removed 0 bases at V and 8 bases at J, leaving 13 bases unmatched. The CDR3 totals 18 residues. Germline CDR1 reads MNHEY; CDR2 reads SVGAGI.

The V gene is TRBV6-1, the J gene TRBJ1-5; D is undetermined. Trimming left V 5 bases short and J 5 bases short, with 13 bases between. CDR3 length: 14 residues. Germline CDR1 reads MNHNS; CDR2 reads SASEGT. The CDR3 nucleotides read TGTGCCAGCAGTCCATTGGGGTGGTATCAGCCCCAGCATTTT. Translating it yields CASSPLGWYQPQHF.

This clonotype was seen at least ten times. The V gene is TRBV18, the J gene TRBJ2-7; 8 positions match TRBD1. This CDR3 has 13 residues. In germline, CDR1 is KGHSH, CDR2 LQKENI. V was clipped by 5 bases and J by 6 bases; unmatched bases: 6. CDR3 DNA: TGTGCCAGCTCAGGGGACAGGTCCCTCGAGCAGTACTTC. Protein: CASSGDRSLEQYF.

This clonotype was counted ten times or more. This chain connects TRBV12-3 or TRBV12-4 to TRBJ2-1, with unresolved D. Deletions cut 4 bases from V and 2 bases from J, with 15 bases between. The CDR3 extends over 16 amino acids. CDR3 loop: CASSYTPRVPYNEQFF. Here the CDR3 DNA reads TGTGCCAGCAGTTACACTCCTAGAGTTCCCTACAATGAGCAGTTCTTC.

This clonotype has a handful of counts. The rearrangement uses TRBV7-2 and TRBJ1-1, with 10 bases aligning to TRBD1. This CDR3 comprises 15 residues. Per the germline V gene, CDR1 is SGHTA and CDR2 is FQGNSA. Trimming removed 0 bases from V and 5 bases from J; junction bases left unmatched: 3. The CDR3 DNA is TGTGCCAGCAGCTTAGCGGGACAGGGGAAGACTGAAGCTTTCTTT. It yields the protein CASSLAGQGKTEAFF.

This clonotype was seen many times. The rearrangement uses TRBV28 and TRBJ1-5; the D is unclear. From germline, CDR1 is MDHEN and CDR2 SYDVKM. This CDR3 has 15 amino acids. Trimming removed 5 bases at V and 0 bases at J, with 11 bases between. The CDR3 is CASSRTANSNQPQHF. DNA for the CDR3: TGTGCCAGCAGTCGGACGGCGAATAGCAATCAGCCCCAGCATTTT.

J is TRBJ1-3 and V is TRBV29-1, with 7 bases that match TRBD1. The V segment lost 2 bases and the J segment 0 bases; nucleotides outside the gene matches: 10. Germline V CDR1 and CDR2: SQVTM, ANQGSEA. The CDR3 loop spans 17 amino acids. CDR3 sequence: CSVEPLTGPHSGNTIYF. CDR3 nucleotide sequence: TGCAGCGTTGAACCCCTGACAGGGCCTCACTCTGGAAACACCATATATTTT.

This clonotype has a count of ten or more. The V call is TRBV20-1, the J call TRBJ2-2; a weak D match, TRBD2 (6 bases). The CDR3 spans 14 residues. V was clipped by 6 bases and J by 5 bases, with 16 bases between them. From germline, CDR1 is DFQATT and CDR2 SNEGSKA (reference sequence). The CDR3, as DNA: TGCAGTGCCCCCTCGCGGGGCCGGACCGGGGAGCTGTTTTTT. It codes for CSAPSRGRTGELFF.

V usage is TRBV9 and J usage is TRBJ2-2; possible D gene TRBD2, 5 bases. There are 15 residues in the CDR3. V shed 0 bases and J shed 5 bases, with 11 bases lying between them. The germline V gene has CDR1 SGDLS and CDR2 YYNGEE. For the CDR3, the DNA is TGTGCCAGCAGCGTAGAGGGAACTAGGACCGGGGAGCTGTTTTTT. Protein product: CASSVEGTRTGELFF.

This chain connects TRBV20-1 to TRBJ1-1; D gene ambiguous. The CDR3 covers 12 residues. Germline lookup yields CDR1 DFQATT and CDR2 SNEGSKA (reference sequence). Trimming shortened V by 6 bases and J by 3 bases, and 11 bases separated the two germline ends. The CDR3 nucleotides are TGCAGTGCCCAAACGTGGGACACTGAAGCTTTCTTT. Amino acid sequence: CSAQTWDTEAFF.

This chain connects TRBV14 to TRBJ2-7; D remains ambiguous. The germline V and J ends were trimmed by 1 base and 7 bases, with 20 bases remaining between them. The CDR3 consists of 16 residues. The germline CDR1 and CDR2 sequences are SGHDN and FVKESK. CDR3 coding DNA: TGTGCCAGCAGCCAAGTCTTTCCCTTTACTCCAGGAGAGCAGTACTTC. Amino acids: CASSQVFPFTPGEQYF.

This clonotype was picked up a small number of times. The J gene is TRBJ2-1, the V gene TRBV10-3; D unclear. The CDR3 is 15 residues long. V was pared by 3 bases and J by 0 bases, with 9 bases between. CDR1 and CDR2 from the germline V gene are ENHRY and SYGVKD. The DNA for the CDR3 is TGTGCCATCAGTGAAAATTTCTACTCCTACAATGAGCAGTTCTTC. It yields the protein CAISENFYSYNEQFF.

The CDR3 is CASSQEGTGGPGYTF. The CDR3 DNA sequence: TGCGCCAGCAGCCAAGAAGGGACAGGGGGTCCTGGCTACACCTTC. This chain connects TRBV4-1 to TRBJ1-2; 11 positions agree with TRBD1. Germline trimming cut 0 bases from V and 7 bases from J; bases unmatched to any gene: 4. This CDR3 spans 15 amino acids. The germline V gene encodes CDR1 MGHRA and CDR2 YSYEKL.

This clonotype was seen at least ten times. The gene calls are TRBV28 and TRBJ1-5; no clear D. This CDR3 spans 15 amino acids. Germline V CDR1 and CDR2: MDHEN, SYDVKM. V lost 0 bases to trimming and J lost 2 bases, with 8 bases between them. CDR3 sequence reads: CASSLWARGNQPQHF. CDR3 sequence (DNA): TGTGCCAGCAGTTTATGGGCACGGGGCAATCAGCCCCAGCATTTT.

The chain couples TRBV7-2 to TRBJ2-3; D unresolved. The CDR3 has 15 residues. Trimming removed 2 bases at V and 0 bases at J, with 9 bases between. Germline V gene sequence: CDR1 SGHTA, CDR2 FQGNSA. The CDR3, as DNA: TGTGCCAGCAGCTTACTTTACAGTAGCACAGATACGCAGTATTTT. This gives the protein CASSLLYSSTDTQYF.

V usage is TRBV18 and J usage is TRBJ1-1; 9 bases agree with TRBD1. V gave up 6 bases and J gave up 6 bases; unmatched junction bases: 14. The CDR3 sequence is 16 residues long. Germline loops: CDR1 KGHSH, CDR2 LQKENI. Written as DNA, the CDR3 is TGTGCCAGCTCGCCCGGACAGGGGTTTGTGGGTTCTGAAGCTTTCTTT. Translated, it gives CASSPGQGFVGSEAFF.

In its sample, this clonotype was seen many times. V usage is TRBV20-1 and J usage is TRBJ1-5; D remains unclear. Between the trimmed V and J ends, which lost 1 base and 2 bases, there was a span of 9 bases. The CDR3 runs 14 residues. From germline, CDR1 is DFQATT and CDR2 SNEGSKA (reference sequence). The CDR3, as DNA: TGCAGTGCTAGAGTGCAGTCTGGCAATCAGCCCCAGCATTTT. The encoded protein is CSARVQSGNQPQHF.